This entry lists 23 T cell receptor beta chains sequenced from one sample in a study of T cell responses to AZD1222 COVID-19 vaccine (dated by TCRdb to about 2021). The time point label of this sample denotes: about 28 days (+/-7) after the second vaccine dose. The method behind the library was the immunoSEQ multiplex PCR assay. TCRdb took over this immuneACCESS table, retaining in-frame rearrangements with V and J assigned. Such tables are incomplete; in checked studies, under half of the missing clones stem from an unresolved V gene, and the remainder is unexplained. The sample table holds approximately 140,000 clones, of which roughly 90% were seen once. The top ten hold approximately 3.5% of the sample. The material was peripheral blood, obtained 28 days after the second AZD1222 dose. Receptors were obtained from an adult who received the AZD1222 COVID-19 vaccine.

The chain couples TRBV18 to TRBJ2-6; 9 bases agree with TRBD2. Germline CDR1 reads KGHSH; CDR2 reads LQKENI. This CDR3 is built from 16 residues. Trimming removed 5 bases from V and 0 bases from J; junction bases left unmatched: 2. Here the CDR3 reads CASSRTSDSGANVLTF. The CDR3 DNA reads TGTGCCAGCTCAAGGACTAGCGACTCTGGGGCCAACGTCCTGACTTTC.

The chain employs TRBV2 and TRBJ2-2; maybe TRBD2 (6 bases). This CDR3 spans 15 amino acids. Trimming took off 4 bases at V and 4 bases at J, with 13 bases between the two ends. CDR1 and CDR2 from the germline V gene are SNHLY and FYNNEI. CDR3: CASSVLAGSTGELFF. For the CDR3, the DNA is TGTGCCAGCAGTGTGTTGGCGGGAAGCACCGGGGAGCTGTTTTTT. Full variable domain (missing parts from reference TRBV2 and TRBJ2-2): EPEVTQTPSHQVTQMGQEVILRCVPISNHLYFYWYRQILGQKVEFLVSFYNNEISEKSEIFDDQFSVERPDGSNFTLKIRSTKLEDSAMYFCASSVLAGSTGELFFGEGSRLTVL.

The gene calls are TRBV28 and TRBJ2-7, with TRBD1 matching over 8 bases. The CDR3 runs to 16 residues. V was clipped by 5 bases and J by 3 bases; unmatched bases: 12. Per germline, CDR1 MDHEN and CDR2 SYDVKM. CDR3 nucleotides: TGTGCCAGCAGTCCCTCCGCCTTCGGACAGGGCTACGAGCAGTACTTC. This codes for CASSPSAFGQGYEQYF.

The rearrangement uses TRBV2 and TRBJ2-7, with 8 bases fitting TRBD2. Germline V gene sequence: CDR1 SNHLY, CDR2 FYNNEI. V dropped 3 bases and J dropped 2; count of bases not matched to a gene: 3. CDR3 length equals 14 residues. The DNA of the CDR3 is TGTGCCAGCAGTGACGGGGGGGCTACCTACGAGCAGTACTTC. This codes for CASSDGGATYEQYF.

J is TRBJ2-2 and V is TRBV12-5; possibly TRBD2 for D (6 bases). Between the trimmed V and J ends, which lost 1 base and 0 bases, there was a span of 6 bases. The CDR3 has 15 amino acids. The V gene's germline CDR1 is LGHNT and CDR2 FRNRAP. In DNA form, the CDR3 reads TGTGCTAGTGGTTTGGGACTAGCGAACACCGGGGAGCTGTTTTTT. It is translated as CASGLGLANTGELFF.

V usage is TRBV19 and J usage is TRBJ1-3; the D gene is possibly TRBD1 (6 bases). V shed 0 bases and J shed 0 bases, with 12 bases lying between them. This CDR3 is built from 17 residues. Per the germline V gene, CDR1 is LNHDA and CDR2 is SQIVND (reference sequence). CDR3 bases: TGTGCCAGTAGTATAGAACCGCAGGGGTTCTCTGGAAACACCATATATTTT. Protein: CASSIEPQGFSGNTIYF.

J is TRBJ1-2 and V is TRBV21-1; whether TRBD1, the table's D call, matches the DNA was not checked. TRBV21-1 is shown as a pseudogene. This CDR3 spans 13 amino acids. CDR3 sequence: CASSPSGQGGYTF. In DNA, the CDR3 is TGTGCCAGCAGCCCCTCTGGACAGGGAGGCTACACCTTC.

V usage is TRBV5-1 and J usage is TRBJ1-4; perhaps TRBD1 as D (5 bases). Per germline, CDR1 SGHRS and CDR2 YFSETQ. The CDR3 length is 14 residues. V lost 4 bases and J 7 bases, leaving 14 bases between the germline ends. CDR3 region: CASSRDLGTEKLFF. The CDR3 region has the DNA TGCGCCAGCAGCCGGGACCTTGGAACTGAAAAACTGTTTTTT.

This rearrangement joins TRBV14 to TRBJ1-4, with no clear D. This CDR3 region has 16 residues. Germline loops: CDR1 SGHDN, CDR2 FVKESK. V was cut by 3 bases and J by 0 bases, with 11 bases left in between. The CDR3 nucleotides are TGTGCCAGCAGCCAGTTGGCAACAGCAACTAATGAAAAACTGTTTTTT. It translates to CASSQLATATNEKLFF.

The J gene is TRBJ2-5, the V gene TRBV4-2, with D possibly called TRBD1 or TRBD2 (5 bases each). From germline, CDR1 is LGHNA and CDR2 YNFKEQ. Trimming pared 0 bases from V and 5 bases from J, leaving 19 bases between. This CDR3 spans 17 amino acids. The CDR3 DNA follows: TGTGCCAGCAGCCAAGAAGCGTCGGGGCTCCTGATGGAGACCCAGTACTTC. The encoded protein is CASSQEASGLLMETQYF.

The chain is built from TRBV28 and TRBJ2-1; D perhaps matches TRBD2 (6 bases). V was pared by 3 bases and J by 9 bases, with 6 bases between. This CDR3 has 11 residues. Germline V gene lookup returns CDR1 MDHEN and CDR2 SYDVKM. The CDR3 DNA follows: TGTGCCAGCAGTTTGGAGGGTGAGCAGTTCTTC. Translating it yields CASSLEGEQFF. The complete variable domain, with remaining parts taken from reference TRBV28 and TRBJ2-1, reads DVKVTQSSRYLVKRTGEKVFLECVQDMDHENMFWYRQDPGLGLRLIYFSYDVKMKEKGDIPEGYSVSREKKERFSLILESASTNQTSMYLCASSLEGEQFFGPGTRLTVL.

The CDR3 coding sequence is TGCGCCAGCAGCTTGGCCTCGGTGGCTAGCGGGAGGGTCCCGGCTTTACATGAGCAGTTCTTC. Encoded protein: CASSLASVASGRVPALHEQFF. The rearrangement links TRBV5-1 to TRBJ2-1, with 12 bases aligning to TRBD2. The CDR3 is 21 amino acids. J gave up 8 bases and V 0 bases, and 21 bases lay outside the gene matches. Germline V gene data show CDR1 as SGHRS and CDR2 as YFSETQ.

This sequence joins TRBV29-1 and TRBJ1-5, with 8 bases lining up with TRBD1. The V gene's germline CDR1 is SQVTM and CDR2 ANQGSEA. The CDR3 is 13 amino acids. The V segment lost 4 bases and the J segment 6 bases; nucleotides outside the gene matches: 5. Here the CDR3 DNA reads TGCAGCGTTGCCAGGGGGCTGGGTCAGCCCCAGCATTTT. Protein product: CSVARGLGQPQHF.

The gene calls are TRBV9 and TRBJ2-1; 10 nucleotides line up with TRBD2. CDR3 length equals 16 residues. Germline V gene lookup returns CDR1 SGDLS and CDR2 YYNGEE. The junction had 2 bases not matched to a gene; V was cut back by 0 bases and J by 2 bases. DNA for the CDR3: TGTGCCAGCAGCGTAGGGACTAGCGGAGCCTACAATGAGCAGTTCTTC. Protein: CASSVGTSGAYNEQFF.

This sequence joins TRBV4-3 and TRBJ2-7; 14 bases map to TRBD2. Per germline, CDR1 LGHNA and CDR2 YSLEER. V trimming: 4 bases; J trimming: 4 bases; junction bases outside the gene matches: 3. This CDR3 comprises 15 residues. The CDR3 here is CASSLGLAGEYEQYF. CDR3 in DNA: TGCGCCAGCAGCCTGGGACTAGCGGGAGAGTACGAGCAGTACTTC.

This CDR3 reads CASSHVGGRPEAFF. The CDR3 DNA reads as TGTGCCAGCAGCCACGTTGGGGGGCGACCTGAAGCTTTCTTT. The chain employs TRBV3-1 (or the pseudogene TRBV3-2) and TRBJ1-1, with D tentatively TRBD1 (6 bases). This CDR3 is built from 14 residues. V shed 3 bases and J shed 6 bases, with 14 bases lying between them. Germline V gene lookup returns CDR1 LGHDT and CDR2 YNNKEL (reference sequence).

V gene TRBV29-1 combines with J gene TRBJ2-4; no clear D. The ends were cut back, 3 bases at V and 10 bases at J, with 13 bases in the middle. This CDR3 contains 12 residues. Germline V gene sequence: CDR1 SQVTM, CDR2 ANQGSEA. CDR3 sequence reads: CSVEATDEIQYF. CDR3 DNA: TGCAGCGTTGAGGCGACGGATGAGATTCAGTACTTC. The full variable domain, with the rest looked up from reference TRBV29-1 and TRBJ2-4, is SAVISQKPSRDICQRGTSLTIQCQVDSQVTMMFWYRQQPGQSLTLIATANQGSEATYESGFVIDKFPISRPNLTFSTLTVSNMSPEDSSIYLCSVEATDEIQYFGAGTRLSVL.

This clone was counted a single time. In nucleotides, the CDR3 is TGCGCCAGCAGTGACCCCCGAGGGGGCACGAACACCGGGGAGCTGTTTTTT. Residues: CASSDPRGGTNTGELFF. The rearrangement links TRBV10-1 to TRBJ2-2, with 7 bases aligning to TRBD1. With 3 bases clipped from V and 0 bases from J, the junction kept 7 bases outside the gene matches. The germline V gene has CDR1 WNHNN and CDR2 SYGVQD (reference sequence). The length of the CDR3 is 17 residues.

The chain combines TRBV27 with TRBJ2-7; 7 bases agree with TRBD1. This CDR3 spans 14 amino acids. J was trimmed by 3 bases and V by 6 bases; bases with no gene match: 8. Germline CDR1 is MNHEY and CDR2 is SMNVEV (reference sequence). CDR3 sequence: CASSRDRVRYEQYF. Here the CDR3 DNA reads TGTGCCAGCAGCCGTGACAGGGTGCGCTACGAGCAGTACTTC.

In this sample, this clone turned up once. The J gene is TRBJ2-7, the V gene TRBV5-1, with 12 bases aligning to TRBD2. The CDR3 totals 15 residues. V trimming: 3 bases; J trimming: 3 bases; junction bases outside the gene matches: 4. The germline CDR1 and CDR2 sequences are SGHRS and YFSETQ. CDR3 sequence: CASSWTSGANYEQYF. In DNA, the CDR3 is TGCGCCAGCAGCTGGACTAGCGGGGCTAACTACGAGCAGTACTTC.

The chain has TRBV2 and TRBJ1-5; weak D call: TRBD1 (5 bases). Germline CDR1 SNHLY, CDR2 FYNNEI. V was shortened by 2 bases and J by 6 bases, with 14 bases between the two germline ends. This CDR3 is built from 15 residues. Here the CDR3 DNA reads TGTGCCAGCAGTGAACTCAGGGCCTCCTCTCAGCCCCAGCATTTT. It translates to CASSELRASSQPQHF.

This clone came up once. CDR3 loop: CASSATGEGSGNTIYF. CDR3 bases: TGTGCCAGCAGCGCCACAGGGGAGGGGTCTGGAAACACCATATATTTT. The rearrangement links TRBV7-9 to TRBJ1-3; 7 nucleotides line up with TRBD1. Per the germline V gene, CDR1 is SEHNR and CDR2 is FQNEAQ (reference sequence). The CDR3 runs to 16 residues. The trim removed 5 bases at V and 1 base at J, leaving 8 bases unmatched.

V is TRBV7-9 and J is TRBJ2-1; D is possibly TRBD2 (5 bases). V lost 5 bases, J lost 1 base, and 12 bases lay in between. The germline V gene has CDR1 SEHNR and CDR2 FQNEAQ (reference sequence). The CDR3 extends over 15 amino acids. This CDR3 reads CASSLTSWSYNEQFF. In nucleotides, the CDR3 is TGTGCCAGCAGCCTTACTAGTTGGTCCTACAATGAGCAGTTCTTC. The complete variable domain, with remaining parts taken from reference TRBV7-9 and TRBJ2-1, reads DTGVSQNPRHKITKRGQNVTFRCDPISEHNRLYWYRQTLGQGPEFLTYFQNEAQLEKSRLLSDRFSAERPKGSFSTLEIQRTEQGDSAMYLCASSLTSWSYNEQFFGPGTRLTVL.